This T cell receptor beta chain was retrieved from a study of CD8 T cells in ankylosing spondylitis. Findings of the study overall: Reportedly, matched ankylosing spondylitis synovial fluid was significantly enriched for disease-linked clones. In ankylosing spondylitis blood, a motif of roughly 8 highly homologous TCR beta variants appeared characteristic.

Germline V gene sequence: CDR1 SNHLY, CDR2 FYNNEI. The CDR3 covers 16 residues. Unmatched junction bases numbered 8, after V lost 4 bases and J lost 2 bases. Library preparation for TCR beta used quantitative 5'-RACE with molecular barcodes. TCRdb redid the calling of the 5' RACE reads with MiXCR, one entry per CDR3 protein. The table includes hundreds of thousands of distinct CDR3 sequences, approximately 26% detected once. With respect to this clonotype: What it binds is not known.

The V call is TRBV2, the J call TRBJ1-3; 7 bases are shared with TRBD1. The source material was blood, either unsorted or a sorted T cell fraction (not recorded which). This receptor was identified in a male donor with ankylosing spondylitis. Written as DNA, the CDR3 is TGTGCCAGCAGTGTTGGACAGGCGGGTGCTGGAAACACCATATATTTT. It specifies CASSVGQAGAGNTIYF.